Listed here are 24 T cell receptor beta chains from one sample, sequenced in a study of CD8 T cells in Susac syndrome. After extraction with the RNeasy kit, about 0.45 to 1 ug of the RNA was reverse transcribed using random hexamers. One entry per CDR3 protein results from TCRdb running MiXCR on the immunoSEQ multiplex PCR reads. The sample lists 250,000 to 350,000 distinct CDR3 sequences; roughly 81% were seen once. Sequences were obtained from CD8+ T cells from PBMCs. These receptors all stem from a human donor with multiple sclerosis.

V and J are TRBV10-3 and TRBJ2-7, with 9 bases lining up with TRBD2. CDR3 size: 12 residues. The junction had 6 bases not matched to a gene; V was cut back by 10 bases and J by 5 bases. Germline V CDR1 and CDR2: ENHRY, SYGVKD. The DNA for the CDR3 is TGTGCCACTGCTAGCGGGATGGACGAGCAGTACTTC. This codes for CATASGMDEQYF.

V and J are TRBV20-1 and TRBJ2-7; TRBD1 is a possible D gene (6 bases). Between the trimmed V and J ends, which lost 0 bases and 4 bases, there was a span of 22 bases. The germline V gene encodes CDR1 DFQATT and CDR2 SNEGSKA (reference sequence). The length of the CDR3 is 17 residues. This CDR3 is CSARDRTASVLIYEQYF. In DNA form, the CDR3 reads TGCAGTGCTAGAGATCGGACAGCCTCCGTGCTTATTTACGAGCAGTACTTC.

The rearrangement links TRBV7-9 to TRBJ2-5; TRBD1 or TRBD2 may be the D gene (6 bases each). The CDR3 is made up of 16 amino acids. V was pared by 8 bases and J by 0 bases, with 19 bases between. Germline CDR1 reads SEHNR; CDR2 reads FQNEAQ (reference sequence). The CDR3 DNA is TGTGCCAGCGGACCAACAGGGACTGCGTACCAAGAGACCCAGTACTTC. Translated, it gives CASGPTGTAYQETQYF.

The chain is built from TRBV7-9 and TRBJ2-2; D is unclear. Germline V gives CDR1 SEHNR, CDR2 FQNEAQ (reference sequence). The CDR3 covers 16 residues. V was cut by 8 bases and J by 3 bases, with 19 bases left in between. CDR3 DNA sequence: TGTGCCAGCCCCAGTCCCCCTTGGGTGCACACCGGGGAGCTGTTTTTT. It yields the protein CASPSPPWVHTGELFF. The whole variable domain, remainder taken from reference TRBV7-9 and TRBJ2-2, is DTGVSQNPRHKITKRGQNVTFRCDPISEHNRLYWYRQTLGQGPEFLTYFQNEAQLEKSRLLSDRFSAERPKGSFSTLEIQRTEQGDSAMYLCASPSPPWVHTGELFFGEGSRLTVL.

This sequence joins TRBV13 and TRBJ2-7; TRBD1 matches 10 bases. Germline CDR1 PRHDT, CDR2 FYEKMQ (reference sequence). V lost 1 base and J lost 4; bases outside the gene matches: 10. The CDR3 runs to 17 residues. The CDR3 bases are TGTGCCAGCAGCTTAGAACTCGGGACAGGGGCTTTGTACGAGCAGTACTTC. Translating gives CASSLELGTGALYEQYF.

The V and J genes are TRBV29-1 and TRBJ1-2; D is perhaps TRBD1 (5 bases). Germline V lookup: CDR1 SQVTM, CDR2 ANQGSEA. CDR3 size: 11 residues. Trimming stripped 3 bases from V and 5 bases from J, with 7 bases between. In DNA form, the CDR3 reads TGCAGCGTTGATTCAGGGTATGGCTACACCTTC. Amino acids: CSVDSGYGYTF.

This chain links TRBV2 with TRBJ2-1, with D tentatively TRBD1 (6 bases). Trimming pared 2 bases from V and 0 bases from J, leaving 17 bases between. CDR3 length: 18 amino acids. Germline assignment: CDR1 SNHLY and CDR2 FYNNEI. The CDR3 region is CASSEIPGQDSSYNEQFF. CDR3 DNA: TGTGCCAGCAGTGAAATTCCAGGGCAGGACAGCTCCTACAATGAGCAGTTCTTC.

This chain connects TRBV28 to TRBJ2-7; possible D gene TRBD2, 5 bases. This CDR3 comprises 13 residues. With 3 bases removed from V and 7 bases from J, the gap between germline ends came to 13 bases. Per the germline V gene, CDR1 is MDHEN and CDR2 is SYDVKM. CDR3 in amino acids: CASSFRGYGEQYF. DNA of the CDR3: TGTGCCAGCAGTTTTCGAGGGTATGGTGAGCAGTACTTC.

This clonotype has just one count. This is likely a read error, given that the CDR3 carries no conserved phenylalanine or tryptophan at its end. The chain couples TRBV7-9 to TRBJ2-1, with D possibly being TRBD2 (5 bases). Per germline, CDR1 SEHNR and CDR2 FQNEAQ (reference sequence). This CDR3 spans 13 amino acids. Trimming took 5 bases from V and 6 from J, leaving 11 bases between them. The DNA of the CDR3 is TGTGCCAGCAGCCATCTTAGCGCCAATGAGCAGTTCTTG. Translating it yields CASSHLSANEQFL.

The chain has TRBV4-1 and TRBJ1-4, with unresolved D. CDR1 is MGHRA, CDR2 YSYEKL, per germline. The CDR3 spans 15 residues. The V end was cut by 0 bases, the J end by 2 bases, with 7 bases between. The CDR3 DNA is TGCGCCAGCAGCCAAGACCTCAGTACTAATGAAAAACTGTTTTTT. Translating gives CASSQDLSTNEKLFF.

The chain couples TRBV7-9 to TRBJ2-7, with D perhaps matching TRBD2 (5 bases). CDR3 length equals 16 residues. Trimming shortened V by 1 base and J by 5 bases, and 18 bases separated the two germline ends. Germline V gene sequence: CDR1 SEHNR, CDR2 FQNEAQ (reference sequence). In DNA, the CDR3 is TGTGCCAGCAGCTTAGTAGGGAGCGGAGGTTACCACGAGCAGTACTTC. Protein sequence: CASSLVGSGGYHEQYF.

V gene TRBV5-1 combines with J gene TRBJ2-7; D may be TRBD2 (6 bases). V was pared by 4 bases and J by 6 bases, with 14 bases between. The CDR3 extends over 13 amino acids. Per the germline V gene, CDR1 is SGHRS and CDR2 is YFSETQ. In nucleotides, the CDR3 is TGCGCCAGCAGCGCGGGACCTTCCGGCGAGCAGTACTTC. Translation: CASSAGPSGEQYF.

The chain is built from TRBV28 and TRBJ2-2; possible D gene TRBD2, 6 bases. Trimming cost V 7 bases and J 1 base, with 19 bases left between them. Germline-derived CDR1 and CDR2 are MDHEN and SYDVKM. The CDR3 is 17 amino acids. For the CDR3, the DNA is TGTGCCAGCACCCTCATCGTAGCGGCACAGAACACCGGGGAGCTGTTTTTT. Translating gives CASTLIVAAQNTGELFF. Full variable domain (outside the CDR3, taken from reference TRBV28 and TRBJ2-2): DVKVTQSSRYLVKRTGEKVFLECVQDMDHENMFWYRQDPGLGLRLIYFSYDVKMKEKGDIPEGYSVSREKKERFSLILESASTNQTSMYLCASTLIVAAQNTGELFFGEGSRLTVL.

The chain couples TRBV20-1 to TRBJ1-6; 9 bases agree with TRBD1. The germline gives CDR1 DFQATT, CDR2 SNEGSKA (reference sequence). CDR3 length equals 16 residues. V was pared by 2 bases and J by 8 bases, with 10 bases of the junction left unmatched. The CDR3 is CSARSSDRGLYSPLHF. Written as DNA, the CDR3 is TGCAGTGCTAGATCATCGGACAGGGGTCTTTATTCACCCCTCCACTTT.

This sequence joins TRBV27 and TRBJ1-5, with 9 bases identical to TRBD1. Looked up from germline, CDR1 is MNHEY and CDR2 is SMNVEV (reference sequence). Trimming cost V 9 bases and J 5 bases; bases outside gene matches: 5. The length of the CDR3 is 13 residues. The DNA for the CDR3 is TGTGCCAGTGCCGGACAGGGGTATCAGCCCCAGCATTTT. Protein: CASAGQGYQPQHF.

The chain links TRBV7-8 to TRBJ1-6, with D possibly being TRBD1 (5 bases). Trimming removed 2 bases at V and 0 bases at J, with 17 bases between. The CDR3 is 19 amino acids. Germline V gene sequence: CDR1 SGHVS, CDR2 FQNEAQ. As DNA, the CDR3 is TGTGCCAGCAGCTTACGGGACCGATTGGCGAGCTCCTATAATTCACCCCTCCACTTT. It encodes CASSLRDRLASSYNSPLHF.

V and J are TRBV7-9 and TRBJ2-5; D is possibly TRBD1 or TRBD2 (5 bases each). Germline V gene lookup returns CDR1 SEHNR and CDR2 FQNEAQ (reference sequence). This CDR3 has 15 amino acids. The V end lost 5 bases, the J end lost 3 bases, and 16 bases lay between the germline ends. CDR3 nucleotide sequence: TGTGCCAGCAGCCCCCGGGACGTTTTTGAAGAGACCCAGTACTTC. This translates into CASSPRDVFEETQYF.

The V call is TRBV7-9, the J call TRBJ1-1; D is possibly TRBD1 (6 bases). Looked up from germline, CDR1 is SEHNR and CDR2 is FQNEAQ (reference sequence). V lost 5 bases, J lost 4 bases, and 17 bases lay in between. The CDR3 totals 15 residues. Here the CDR3 reads CASSPQGGYSTEAFF. The CDR3 bases are TGTGCCAGCAGCCCCCAAGGGGGGTATTCCACTGAAGCTTTCTTT.

The V call is TRBV2, the J call TRBJ1-1; D uncertain. From germline, CDR1 is SNHLY and CDR2 FYNNEI. Trimming cost V 9 bases and J 1 base, with 12 bases left between them. CDR3 size: 13 residues. The CDR3 loop reads CARSTTRNTEAFF. CDR3 nucleotides: TGTGCCAGGTCTACTACGCGGAACACTGAAGCTTTCTTT.

This clonotype came up a few times. The chain combines TRBV7-6 with TRBJ2-2, with 7 bases matching TRBD2. V dropped 4 bases and J dropped 8; count of bases not matched to a gene: 1. The CDR3 spans 12 residues. Germline CDR1 is SGHVS and CDR2 is FNYEAQ. CDR3 amino acids: CASSSGGGELFF. The CDR3 nucleotides are TGTGCCAGCAGCTCGGGAGGTGGGGAGCTGTTTTTT.

This clonotype was found many times. The chain recombines TRBV11-2 with TRBJ2-7; 7 bases match TRBD2. The germline V gene encodes CDR1 SGHAT and CDR2 FQNNGV. Trimming cost V 1 base and J 6 bases; bases outside gene matches: 0. The CDR3 contains 12 residues. The DNA for the CDR3 is TGTGCCAGCAGCTTAGGGGGGGGCGAGCAGTACTTC. As protein: CASSLGGGEQYF.

The chain employs TRBV23-1 and TRBJ2-2; either TRBD1 or TRBD2 may fit D (5 bases each). TRBV23-1 is identified as an open reading frame with a role that is uncertain. This CDR3 spans 15 amino acids. The V gene lost 8 bases and the J gene lost 5 bases, with 18 bases spanning the gap. CDR3 in DNA: TGCGCCAGCCCGGGTGGGACCGGGCAGACCGGGGAGCTGTTTTTT. The encoded protein is CASPGGTGQTGELFF.

This chain joins TRBV19 and TRBJ2-1; D tentatively fits TRBD1 or TRBD2 (5 bases each). Deletions cut 5 bases from V and 7 bases from J, with 18 bases between. The CDR3 length is 15 residues. The germline V gene has CDR1 LNHDA and CDR2 SQIVND (reference sequence). The CDR3 sequence is CASSPRDRPRNEQFF. The CDR3 DNA sequence: TGTGCCAGTAGTCCTCGGGACCGACCTAGGAATGAGCAGTTCTTC.

The chain joins TRBV27 to TRBJ2-2, with a weak D call TRBD2 (6 bases). Germline V lookup: CDR1 MNHEY, CDR2 SMNVEV (reference sequence). Trimming took off 3 bases at V and 5 bases at J, with 13 bases between the two ends. This CDR3 is built from 15 residues. The CDR3 DNA is TGTGCCAGCAGTTTCGCGGGGCGCGGTACCGGGGAGCTGTTTTTT. Translated, it gives CASSFAGRGTGELFF.